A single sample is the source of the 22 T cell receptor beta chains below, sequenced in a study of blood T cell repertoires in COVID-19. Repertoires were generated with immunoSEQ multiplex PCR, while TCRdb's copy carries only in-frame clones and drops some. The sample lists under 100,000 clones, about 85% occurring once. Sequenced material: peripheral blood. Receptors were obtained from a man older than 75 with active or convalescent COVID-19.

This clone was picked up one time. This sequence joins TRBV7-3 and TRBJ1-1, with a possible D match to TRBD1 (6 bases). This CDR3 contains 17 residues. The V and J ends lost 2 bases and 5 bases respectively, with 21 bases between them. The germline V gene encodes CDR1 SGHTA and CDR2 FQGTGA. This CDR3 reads CASSLSGTGWGQTEAFF. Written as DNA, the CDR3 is TGTGCCAGCAGCTTATCAGGAACAGGGTGGGGACAAACTGAAGCTTTCTTT.

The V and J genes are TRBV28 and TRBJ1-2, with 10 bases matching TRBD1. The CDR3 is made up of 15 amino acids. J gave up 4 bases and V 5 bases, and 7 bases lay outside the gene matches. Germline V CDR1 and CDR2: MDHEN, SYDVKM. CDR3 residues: CASSPRTGGSYGYTF. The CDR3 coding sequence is TGTGCCAGCAGTCCACGGACAGGGGGATCCTATGGCTACACCTTC.

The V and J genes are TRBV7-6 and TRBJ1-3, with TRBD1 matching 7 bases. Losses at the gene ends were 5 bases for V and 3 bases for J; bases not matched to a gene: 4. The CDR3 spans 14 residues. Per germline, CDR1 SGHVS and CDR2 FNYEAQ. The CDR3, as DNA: TGTGCCAGCAGCCCTGGGACAGATGGAAACACCATATATTTT. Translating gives CASSPGTDGNTIYF.

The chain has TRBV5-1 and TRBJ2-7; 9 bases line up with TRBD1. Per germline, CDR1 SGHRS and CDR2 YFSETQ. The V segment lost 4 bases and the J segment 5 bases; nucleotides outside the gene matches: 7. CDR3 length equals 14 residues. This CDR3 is CASSIRTGAHEQYF. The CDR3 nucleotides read TGCGCCAGCAGCATACGGACAGGGGCCCACGAGCAGTACTTC.

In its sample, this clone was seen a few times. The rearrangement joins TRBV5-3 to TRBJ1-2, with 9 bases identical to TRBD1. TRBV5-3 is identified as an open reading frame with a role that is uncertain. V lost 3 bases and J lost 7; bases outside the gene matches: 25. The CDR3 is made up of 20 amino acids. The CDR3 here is CARSSGGQGGCGPSKPGYTF. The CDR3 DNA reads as TGTGCCAGAAGCTCGGGGGGACAGGGAGGTTGCGGACCCTCCAAGCCTGGCTACACCTTC.

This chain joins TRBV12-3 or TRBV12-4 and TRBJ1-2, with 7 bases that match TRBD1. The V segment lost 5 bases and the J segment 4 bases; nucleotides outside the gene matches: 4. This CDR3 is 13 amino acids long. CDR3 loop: CASSPGQRYGYTF. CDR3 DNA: TGTGCCAGCAGTCCGGGACAGCGCTATGGCTACACCTTC.

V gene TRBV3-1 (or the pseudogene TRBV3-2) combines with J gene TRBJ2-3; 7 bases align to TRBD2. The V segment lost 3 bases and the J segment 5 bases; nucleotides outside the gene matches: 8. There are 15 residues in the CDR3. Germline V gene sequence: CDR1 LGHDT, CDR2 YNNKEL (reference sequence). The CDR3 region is CASSQRRTGGDTQYF. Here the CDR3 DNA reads TGTGCCAGCAGCCAGCGTCGGACGGGGGGAGATACGCAGTATTTT.

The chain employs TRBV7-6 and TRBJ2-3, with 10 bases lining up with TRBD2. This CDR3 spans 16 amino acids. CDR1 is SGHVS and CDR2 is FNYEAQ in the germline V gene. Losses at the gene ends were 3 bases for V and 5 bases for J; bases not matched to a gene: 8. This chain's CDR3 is CASSLRPSGGGDTQYF. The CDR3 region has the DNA TGTGCCAGCAGCTTGCGTCCTAGCGGGGGCGGAGATACGCAGTATTTT.

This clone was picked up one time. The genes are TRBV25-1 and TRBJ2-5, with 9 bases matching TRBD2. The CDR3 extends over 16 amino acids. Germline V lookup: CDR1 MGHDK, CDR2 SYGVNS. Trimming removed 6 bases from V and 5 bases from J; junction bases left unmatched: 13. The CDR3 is CASSPPGLATSETQYF. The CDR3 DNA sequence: TGTGCCAGCAGCCCACCGGGACTAGCTACCAGTGAGACCCAGTACTTC.

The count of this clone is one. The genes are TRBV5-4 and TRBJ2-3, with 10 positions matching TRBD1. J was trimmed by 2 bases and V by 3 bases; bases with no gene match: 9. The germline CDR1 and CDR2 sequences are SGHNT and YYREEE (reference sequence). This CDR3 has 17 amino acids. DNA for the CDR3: TGTGCCAGCAGCTCCCCGGGACAGGGGACCAACACAGATACGCAGTATTTT. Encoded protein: CASSSPGQGTNTDTQYF.

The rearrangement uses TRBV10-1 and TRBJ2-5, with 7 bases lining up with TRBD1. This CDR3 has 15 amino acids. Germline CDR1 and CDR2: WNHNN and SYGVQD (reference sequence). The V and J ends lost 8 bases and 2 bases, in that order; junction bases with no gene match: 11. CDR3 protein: CASHDRVGRQETQYF. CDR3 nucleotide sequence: TGCGCCAGCCACGACAGGGTTGGGAGACAAGAGACCCAGTACTTC.

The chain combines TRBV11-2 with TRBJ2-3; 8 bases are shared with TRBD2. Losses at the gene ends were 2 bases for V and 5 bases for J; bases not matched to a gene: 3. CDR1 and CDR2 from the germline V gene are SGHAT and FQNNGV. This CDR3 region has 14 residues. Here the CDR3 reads CASSLTSGGDTQYF. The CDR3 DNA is TGTGCCAGCAGCTTAACTAGCGGTGGAGATACGCAGTATTTT. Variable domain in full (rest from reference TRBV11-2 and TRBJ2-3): EAGVAQSPRYKIIEKRQSVAFWCNPISGHATLYWYQQILGQGPKLLIQFQNNGVVDDSQLPKDRFSAERLKGVDSTLKIQPAKLEDSAVYLCASSLTSGGDTQYFGPGTRLTVL.

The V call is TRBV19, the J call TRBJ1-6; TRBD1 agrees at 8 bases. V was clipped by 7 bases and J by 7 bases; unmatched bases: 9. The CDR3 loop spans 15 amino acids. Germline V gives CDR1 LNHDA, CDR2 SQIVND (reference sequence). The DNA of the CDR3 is TGTGCCAGTACCTACGGGACAGGTGGGAATTCACCCCTCCACTTT. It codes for CASTYGTGGNSPLHF.

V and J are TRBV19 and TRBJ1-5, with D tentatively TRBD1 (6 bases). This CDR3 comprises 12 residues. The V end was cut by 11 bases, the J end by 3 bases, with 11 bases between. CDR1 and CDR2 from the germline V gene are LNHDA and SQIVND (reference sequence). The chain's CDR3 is CAASGANQPQHF. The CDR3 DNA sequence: TGTGCCGCATCAGGGGCCAATCAGCCCCAGCATTTT.

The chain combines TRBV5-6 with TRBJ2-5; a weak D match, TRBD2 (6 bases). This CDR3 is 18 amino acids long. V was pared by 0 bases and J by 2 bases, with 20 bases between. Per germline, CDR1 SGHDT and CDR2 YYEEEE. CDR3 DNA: TGTGCCAGCAGCTTGGCGGCTCCGGGAGAAGCGAATCAAGAGACCCAGTACTTC. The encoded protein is CASSLAAPGEANQETQYF. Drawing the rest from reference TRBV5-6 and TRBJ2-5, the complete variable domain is DAGVTQSPTHLIKTRGQQVTLRCSPKSGHDTVSWYQQALGQGPQFIFQYYEEEERQRGNFPDRFSGHQFPNYSSELNVNALLLGDSALYLCASSLAAPGEANQETQYFGPGTRLLVL.

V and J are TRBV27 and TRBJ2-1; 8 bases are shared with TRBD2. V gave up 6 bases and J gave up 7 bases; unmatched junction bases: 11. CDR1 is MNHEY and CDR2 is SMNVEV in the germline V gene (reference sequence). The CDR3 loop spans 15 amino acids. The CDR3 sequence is CASSDGTGGPNEQFF. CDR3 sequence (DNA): TGTGCCAGCAGCGACGGCACGGGGGGGCCGAATGAGCAGTTCTTC.

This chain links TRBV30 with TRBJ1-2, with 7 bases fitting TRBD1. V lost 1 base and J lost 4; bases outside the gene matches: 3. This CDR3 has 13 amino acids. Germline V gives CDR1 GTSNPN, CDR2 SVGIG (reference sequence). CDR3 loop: CAWSEDRFYGYTF. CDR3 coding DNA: TGTGCCTGGAGTGAGGACAGGTTCTATGGCTACACCTTC. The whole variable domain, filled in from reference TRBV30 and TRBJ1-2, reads SQTIHQWPATLVQPVGSPLSLECTVEGTSNPNLYWYRQAAGRGLQLLFYSVGIGQISSEVPQNLSASRPQDRQFILSSKKLLLSDSGFYLCAWSEDRFYGYTFGSGTRLTVV.

The CDR3 DNA reads as TGTGCCAGCAGCCGCCCCGGGGGGGGACGGATGAACACTGAAGCTTTCTTT. Translation: CASSRPGGGRMNTEAFF. V and J are TRBV6-2 or TRBV6-3 and TRBJ1-1, with D perhaps TRBD1 (5 bases). The V gene's germline CDR1 is MNHEY and CDR2 SVGEGT. The CDR3 covers 17 residues. V lost 6 bases to trimming and J lost 0 bases, with 20 bases between them.

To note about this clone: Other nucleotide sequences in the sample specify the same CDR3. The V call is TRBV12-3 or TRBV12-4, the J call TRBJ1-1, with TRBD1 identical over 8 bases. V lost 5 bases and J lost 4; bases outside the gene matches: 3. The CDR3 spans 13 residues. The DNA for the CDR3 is TGTGCCAGCAGTACCACAGGGGGCACTGAAGCTTTCTTT. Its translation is CASSTTGGTEAFF.

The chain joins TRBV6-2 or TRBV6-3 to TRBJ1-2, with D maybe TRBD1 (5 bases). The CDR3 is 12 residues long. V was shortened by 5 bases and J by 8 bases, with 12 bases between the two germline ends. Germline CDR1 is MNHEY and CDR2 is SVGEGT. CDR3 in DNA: TGTGCCAGCAGTCGAGGGGACTCGGGCTACACCTTC. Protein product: CASSRGDSGYTF.

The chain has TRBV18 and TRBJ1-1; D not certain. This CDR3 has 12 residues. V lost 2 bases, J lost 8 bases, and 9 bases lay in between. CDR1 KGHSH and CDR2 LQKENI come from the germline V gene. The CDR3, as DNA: TGTGCCAGCTCACCATACGGGGTAGAAGCTTTCTTT. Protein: CASSPYGVEAFF. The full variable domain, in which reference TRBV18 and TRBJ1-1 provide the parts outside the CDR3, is NAGVMQNPRHLVRRRGQEARLRCSPMKGHSHVYWYRQLPEEGLKFMVYLQKENIIDESGMPKERFSAEFPKEGPSILRIQQVVRGDSAAYFCASSPYGVEAFFGQGTRLTVV.

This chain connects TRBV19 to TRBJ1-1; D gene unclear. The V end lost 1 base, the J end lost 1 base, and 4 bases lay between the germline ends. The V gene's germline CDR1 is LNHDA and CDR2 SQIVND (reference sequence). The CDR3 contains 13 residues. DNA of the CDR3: TGTGCCAGTAGTATAGGAGCGAACACTGAAGCTTTCTTT. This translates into CASSIGANTEAFF.